One sample yielded the 21 T cell receptor beta chains listed below, sequenced in a study of vaccination and CD4 T cells after COVID-19. The sample's treatment: roughly nine-day PBMC culture with coronavirus spike peptide pools or control peptides (ViraFEST assay). These TCRs' antigens remain unknown. Once obtained from cultured CD4+ T cells, the DNA was sequenced using the Oncomine TCR Beta short-read assay. TCRdb used MiXCR to reprocess the PCR reads, holding one entry per CDR3 protein. Of around 20,000 distinct CDR3 sequences listed, 45% to 65% are singletons. The source was CD4+ T cells from blood, cultured in vitro, collected before SARS-CoV-2 vaccination. Every receptor here comes from a human donor who had recovered from COVID-19.

This rearrangement joins TRBV28 to TRBJ1-1, with D possibly TRBD1 on 6 matching bases. Germline lookup yields CDR1 MDHEN and CDR2 SYDVKM. V lost 3 bases, J lost 4 bases, and 21 bases lay in between. CDR3 length: 17 residues. The CDR3 sequence is CASSFGWGASGSTEAFF. DNA of the CDR3: TGTGCCAGCAGTTTTGGATGGGGGGCTTCAGGTAGCACTGAAGCTTTCTTT.

The chain combines TRBV6-1 with TRBJ1-1; D ambiguous. V lost 7 bases and J lost 0, with 12 bases in between. CDR1 and CDR2 from the germline V gene are MNHNS and SASEGT. The CDR3 length is 14 residues. CDR3 protein: CASKDGPVNTEAFF. The CDR3 nucleotides are TGTGCCAGCAAGGACGGGCCGGTGAACACTGAAGCTTTCTTT.

This sequence joins TRBV20-1 and TRBJ1-1; a possible D gene is TRBD1 (5 bases). V lost 3 bases to trimming and J lost 2 bases, with 10 bases between them. Germline V gene lookup returns CDR1 DFQATT and CDR2 SNEGSKA (reference sequence). This CDR3 region has 13 residues. Written as DNA, the CDR3 is TGCAGTGCTAGCGGGGGGACCAACACTGAAGCTTTCTTT. Protein product: CSASGGTNTEAFF.

This chain joins TRBV6-4 and TRBJ2-2; D uncertain. Germline values: CDR1 MRHNA, CDR2 SNTAGT. Trimming took off 6 bases at V and 4 bases at J, with 9 bases between the two ends. This CDR3 is 13 amino acids long. The DNA of the CDR3 is TGTGCCAGCAGAGAGTCGGGCACCGGGGAGCTGTTTTTT. Protein product: CASRESGTGELFF.

The chain carries TRBV29-1 and TRBJ1-1, with D possibly TRBD1 on 6 matching bases. The CDR3 totals 11 residues. Per germline, CDR1 SQVTM and CDR2 ANQGSEA. Between the trimmed V and J ends, which lost 6 bases and 6 bases, there was a span of 11 bases. The CDR3 here is CSVAGAAEAFF. The CDR3 coding sequence is TGCAGCGTCGCAGGGGCTGCTGAAGCTTTCTTT.

This clonotype was picked up a small number of times. V is TRBV15 and J is TRBJ1-5, with a tentative D call TRBD1 (5 bases). The CDR3 sequence is 15 residues long. CDR1 and CDR2 from the germline V gene are LNHNV and YYDKDF (reference sequence). Trimming cost V 5 bases and J 0 bases, with 11 bases left between them. The DNA of the CDR3 is TGTGCCACCAGCCGGGACGGAAATAGCAATCAGCCCCAGCATTTT. Translation gives CATSRDGNSNQPQHF.

The chain carries TRBV20-1 and TRBJ2-7; tentatively, D is TRBD1 (6 bases). The CDR3 is made up of 12 amino acids. V dropped 0 bases and J dropped 4 bases, with 7 bases sitting between them. Per the germline V gene, CDR1 is DFQATT and CDR2 is SNEGSKA (reference sequence). DNA for the CDR3: TGCAGTGCTAGAGAGGGGGCTTACGAGCAGTACTTC. Protein: CSAREGAYEQYF.

This chain connects TRBV2 to TRBJ1-1, with D possibly TRBD1 on 6 matching bases. Germline-derived CDR1 and CDR2 are SNHLY and FYNNEI. Trimming removed 4 bases at V and 3 bases at J, with 12 bases between. This CDR3 region has 14 residues. In DNA form, the CDR3 reads TGTGCCAGCAGTGCCGGACAGCTCTACACTGAAGCTTTCTTT. Translated: CASSAGQLYTEAFF. The variable domain in full, with the rest retrieved from reference TRBV2 and TRBJ1-1, is EPEVTQTPSHQVTQMGQEVILRCVPISNHLYFYWYRQILGQKVEFLVSFYNNEISEKSEIFDDQFSVERPDGSNFTLKIRSTKLEDSAMYFCASSAGQLYTEAFFGQGTRLTVV.

CDR3 DNA sequence: TGCAGTGCTAGAGATCGACAGGGACAGCTGATGCAAGAGACCCAGTACTTC. Translating gives CSARDRQGQLMQETQYF. V is TRBV20-1 and J is TRBJ2-5, with 7 bases fitting TRBD1. Germline assignment: CDR1 DFQATT and CDR2 SNEGSKA (reference sequence). Germline trimming cut 0 bases from V and 2 bases from J; bases unmatched to any gene: 12. This CDR3 is 17 amino acids long.

The chain links TRBV7-2 to TRBJ2-2, with no clear D. The germline V and J ends were trimmed by 1 base and 7 bases, with 10 bases remaining between them. Germline-derived CDR1 and CDR2 are SGHTA and FQGNSA. This CDR3 region has 14 residues. The CDR3, as DNA: TGTGCCAGCAGCTTAGTGTACTTGGGCGGGGAGCTGTTTTTT. The encoded protein is CASSLVYLGGELFF.

This chain uses TRBV5-1 with TRBJ2-5; TRBD1 aligns across 12 bases. CDR3 length: 16 amino acids. Germline V gene sequence: CDR1 SGHRS, CDR2 YFSETQ. With 4 bases clipped from V and 4 bases from J, the junction kept 8 bases outside the gene matches. In DNA, the CDR3 is TGCGCCAGCAGCACGGGACAGGGGGCAGCTTTAGAGACCCAGTACTTC. Its protein is CASSTGQGAALETQYF.

The chain recombines TRBV27 with TRBJ2-1; a possible D gene is TRBD1 (12 bases). The germline V and J ends were trimmed by 5 bases and 7 bases, with 30 bases remaining between them. This CDR3 comprises 19 residues. From germline, CDR1 is MNHEY and CDR2 SMNVEV (reference sequence). The CDR3 spells CASSPGTGGRLAGRNEQFF. The CDR3 coding sequence is TGTGCCAGCAGTCCTGGGACAGGGGGCCGACTAGCGGGACGTAATGAGCAGTTCTTC.

The rearrangement links TRBV28 to TRBJ1-2; 8 positions agree with TRBD1. Trimming cost V 5 bases and J 8 bases; bases outside gene matches: 13. Per germline, CDR1 MDHEN and CDR2 SYDVKM. This CDR3 region has 15 residues. As DNA, the CDR3 is TGTGCCAGCAGTCCCATCGGCAGGGGGCTTCGGGGCTACACCTTC. Translated, it gives CASSPIGRGLRGYTF.

This clonotype was counted only a few times. This sequence joins TRBV20-1 and TRBJ2-7; 10 bases map to TRBD2. The V gene's germline CDR1 is DFQATT and CDR2 SNEGSKA (reference sequence). Trimming at V came to 6 bases and at J to 0 bases, leaving 8 bases not matched to a gene. The CDR3 totals 15 residues. CDR3 protein: CSATSLAGVSYEQYF. The CDR3 DNA reads as TGCAGTGCGACTTCGCTAGCGGGAGTCTCCTACGAGCAGTACTTC.

This rearrangement joins TRBV28 to TRBJ1-1; D is unclear. The CDR3 extends over 11 amino acids. The germline V gene encodes CDR1 MDHEN and CDR2 SYDVKM. CDR3 sequence (DNA): TGTAGGATAGGGCAGAACACTGAAGCTTTCTTT. Protein: CRIGQNTEAFF.

The chain carries TRBV2 and TRBJ2-1; 10 bases fit TRBD2. Per the germline V gene, CDR1 is SNHLY and CDR2 is FYNNEI. The V segment lost 5 bases and the J segment 3 bases; nucleotides outside the gene matches: 4. The length of the CDR3 is 15 residues. The CDR3 bases are TGTGCCAGCAGTCTGCTAGCGGGAGACTACAATGAGCAGTTCTTC. This codes for CASSLLAGDYNEQFF.

This clonotype was picked up a small number of times. J is TRBJ2-5 and V is TRBV20-1; the D gene is possibly TRBD1 (5 bases). Trimming stripped 1 base from V and 2 bases from J, with 11 bases between. The CDR3 length is 14 residues. Germline V gives CDR1 DFQATT, CDR2 SNEGSKA (reference sequence). The CDR3 loop reads CSARVSGSQETQYF. DNA for the CDR3: TGCAGTGCTAGAGTCTCAGGGTCTCAAGAGACCCAGTACTTC.

This clonotype was observed a few times. This rearrangement joins TRBV21-1 to TRBJ1-5; no check of the table's D call, TRBD1, against the DNA was made. TRBV21-1 is flagged as a pseudogene. The CDR3 loop spans 12 amino acids. CDR3 in amino acids: CARGTVNQPQHF. CDR3 sequence (DNA): TGTGCCAGGGGGACAGTAAATCAGCCCCAGCATTTT.

This clonotype has only a few counts. The V call is TRBV2, the J call TRBJ1-5, with D hard to call. V lost 6 bases to trimming and J lost 6 bases, with 12 bases between them. The CDR3 is 13 residues long. CDR1 is SNHLY and CDR2 is FYNNEI in the germline V gene. The DNA of the CDR3 is TGTGCCAGCAGGGAAATTCTGGTTCAGCCCCAGCATTTT. This sequence encodes CASREILVQPQHF.

This clonotype was seen a handful of times. The V and J genes are TRBV6-5 and TRBJ1-5; D remains unclear. The germline V gene encodes CDR1 MNHEY and CDR2 SVGAGI. The CDR3 has 14 residues. The germline V and J ends were trimmed by 0 bases and 4 bases, with 7 bases remaining between them. The CDR3 nucleotides read TGTGCCAGCAGTTACTCCTGGGGTAATCAGCCCCAGCATTTT. It translates to CASSYSWGNQPQHF.

This sequence joins TRBV6-2 or TRBV6-3 and TRBJ1-2; 9 bases match TRBD1. J lost 9 bases, V lost 6 bases, and 14 bases had no gene match. The CDR3 consists of 15 residues. CDR1 is MNHEY, CDR2 SVGEGT, per germline. CDR3 in amino acids: CASSPRDRDSPSYTF. The CDR3 DNA sequence: TGTGCCAGCAGCCCCAGGGACAGGGACTCTCCAAGCTACACCTTC.